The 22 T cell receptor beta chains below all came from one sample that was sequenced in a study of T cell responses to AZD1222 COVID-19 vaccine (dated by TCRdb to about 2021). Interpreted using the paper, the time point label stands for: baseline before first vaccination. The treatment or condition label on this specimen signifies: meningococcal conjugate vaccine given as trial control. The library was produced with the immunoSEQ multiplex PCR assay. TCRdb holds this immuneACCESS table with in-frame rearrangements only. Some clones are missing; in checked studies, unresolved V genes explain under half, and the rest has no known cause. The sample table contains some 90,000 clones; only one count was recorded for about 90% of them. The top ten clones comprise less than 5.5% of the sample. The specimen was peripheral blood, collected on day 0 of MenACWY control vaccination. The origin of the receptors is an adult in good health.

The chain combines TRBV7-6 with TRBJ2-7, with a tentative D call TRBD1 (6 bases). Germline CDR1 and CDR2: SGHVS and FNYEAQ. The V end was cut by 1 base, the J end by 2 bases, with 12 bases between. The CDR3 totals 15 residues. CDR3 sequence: CASSLGVRGTYEQYF. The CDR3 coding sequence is TGTGCCAGCAGCTTAGGGGTCAGGGGTACCTACGAGCAGTACTTC. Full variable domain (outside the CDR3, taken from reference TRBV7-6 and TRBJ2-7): GAGVSQSPRYKVTKRGQDVALRCDPISGHVSLYWYRQALGQGPEFLTYFNYEAQQDKSGLPNDRFSAERPEGSISTLTIQRTEQRDSAMYRCASSLGVRGTYEQYFGPGTRLTVT.

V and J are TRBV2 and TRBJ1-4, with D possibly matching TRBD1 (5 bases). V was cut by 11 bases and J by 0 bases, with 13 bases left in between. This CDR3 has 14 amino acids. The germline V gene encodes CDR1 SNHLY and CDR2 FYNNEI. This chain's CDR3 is CAPGRNTTNEKLFF. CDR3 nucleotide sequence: TGTGCCCCAGGGAGGAATACAACTAATGAAAAACTGTTTTTT.

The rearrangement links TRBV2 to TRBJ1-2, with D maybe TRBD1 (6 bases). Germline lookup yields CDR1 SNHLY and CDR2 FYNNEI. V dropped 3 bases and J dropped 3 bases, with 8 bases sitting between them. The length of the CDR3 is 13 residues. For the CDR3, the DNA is TGTGCCAGCAGTGACAGGGGTTACTATGGCTACACCTTC. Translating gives CASSDRGYYGYTF.

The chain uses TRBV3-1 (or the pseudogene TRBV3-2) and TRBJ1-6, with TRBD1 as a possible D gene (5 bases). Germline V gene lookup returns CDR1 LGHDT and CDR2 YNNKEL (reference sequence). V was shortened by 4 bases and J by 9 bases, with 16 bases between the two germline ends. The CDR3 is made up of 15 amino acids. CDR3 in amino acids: CASSPIGGGGSPLHF. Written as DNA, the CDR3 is TGTGCCAGCAGCCCTATTGGTGGCGGGGGTTCACCCCTCCACTTT.

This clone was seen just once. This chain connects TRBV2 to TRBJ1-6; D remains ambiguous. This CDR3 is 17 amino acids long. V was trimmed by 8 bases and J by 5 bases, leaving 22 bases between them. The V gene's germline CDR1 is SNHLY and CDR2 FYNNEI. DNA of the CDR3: TGTGCCAGCCACGCCCCCCTTACCAGCGCTGATAATTCACCCCTCCACTTT. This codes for CASHAPLTSADNSPLHF.

The CDR3 nucleotides are TGCGCCAGTCGCCGGACTAGCGGGGTATACAATGAGCAGTTCTTC. It specifies CASRRTSGVYNEQFF. The chain uses TRBV5-1 and TRBJ2-1; 12 bases are shared with TRBD2. Germline V gene sequence: CDR1 SGHRS, CDR2 YFSETQ. The CDR3 length is 15 residues. Unmatched junction bases numbered 7, after V lost 8 bases and J lost 4 bases.

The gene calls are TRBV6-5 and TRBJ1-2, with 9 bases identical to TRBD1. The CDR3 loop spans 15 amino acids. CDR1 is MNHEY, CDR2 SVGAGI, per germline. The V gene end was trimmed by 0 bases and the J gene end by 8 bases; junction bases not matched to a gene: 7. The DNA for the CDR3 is TGTGCCAGCAGTTACTCCCCACAGGGGGCGCGGGGCTACACCTTC. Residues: CASSYSPQGARGYTF.

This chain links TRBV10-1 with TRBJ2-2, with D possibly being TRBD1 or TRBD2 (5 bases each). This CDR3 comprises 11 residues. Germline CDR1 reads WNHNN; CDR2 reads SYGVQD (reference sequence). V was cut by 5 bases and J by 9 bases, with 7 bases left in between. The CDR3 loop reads CASSQGRELFF. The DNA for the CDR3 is TGCGCCAGCAGTCAGGGACGGGAGCTGTTTTTT.

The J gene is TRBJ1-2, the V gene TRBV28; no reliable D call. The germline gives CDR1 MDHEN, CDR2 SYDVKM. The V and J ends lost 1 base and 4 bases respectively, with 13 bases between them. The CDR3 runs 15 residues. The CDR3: CASSLFHSVSYGYTF. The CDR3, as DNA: TGTGCCAGCAGTTTATTTCACAGCGTAAGCTATGGCTACACCTTC.

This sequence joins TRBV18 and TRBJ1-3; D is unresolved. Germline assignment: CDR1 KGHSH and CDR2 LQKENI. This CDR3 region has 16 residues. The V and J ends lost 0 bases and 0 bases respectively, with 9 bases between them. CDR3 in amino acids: CASSPPGRISGNTIYF. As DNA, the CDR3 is TGTGCCAGCTCACCACCGGGCAGAATCTCTGGAAACACCATATATTTT. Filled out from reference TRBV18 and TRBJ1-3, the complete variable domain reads NAGVMQNPRHLVRRRGQEARLRCSPMKGHSHVYWYRQLPEEGLKFMVYLQKENIIDESGMPKERFSAEFPKEGPSILRIQQVVRGDSAAYFCASSPPGRISGNTIYFGEGSWLTVV.

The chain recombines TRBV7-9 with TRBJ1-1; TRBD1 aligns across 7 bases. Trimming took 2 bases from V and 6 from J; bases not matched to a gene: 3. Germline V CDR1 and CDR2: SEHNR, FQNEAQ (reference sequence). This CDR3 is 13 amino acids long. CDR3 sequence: CASSLRQGAEAFF. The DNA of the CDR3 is TGTGCCAGCAGCTTAAGACAGGGTGCTGAAGCTTTCTTT.

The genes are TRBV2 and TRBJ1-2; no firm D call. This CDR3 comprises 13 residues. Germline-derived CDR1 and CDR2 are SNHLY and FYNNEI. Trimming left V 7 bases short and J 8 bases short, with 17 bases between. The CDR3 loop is CASKEAPVIGYTF. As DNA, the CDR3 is TGTGCCAGCAAGGAGGCCCCGGTTATCGGCTACACCTTC.

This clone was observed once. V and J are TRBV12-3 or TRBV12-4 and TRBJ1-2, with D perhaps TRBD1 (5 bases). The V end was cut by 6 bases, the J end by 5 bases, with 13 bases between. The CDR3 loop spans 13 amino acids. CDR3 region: CASRSREEYGYTF. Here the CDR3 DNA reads TGTGCCAGCAGGTCCAGGGAGGAGTATGGCTACACCTTC.

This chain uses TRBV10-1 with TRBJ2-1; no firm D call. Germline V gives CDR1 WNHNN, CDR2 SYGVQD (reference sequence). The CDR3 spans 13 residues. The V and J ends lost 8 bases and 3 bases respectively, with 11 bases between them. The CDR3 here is CASPGPCYNEQFF. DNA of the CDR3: TGCGCCAGCCCCGGGCCCTGCTACAATGAGCAGTTCTTC.

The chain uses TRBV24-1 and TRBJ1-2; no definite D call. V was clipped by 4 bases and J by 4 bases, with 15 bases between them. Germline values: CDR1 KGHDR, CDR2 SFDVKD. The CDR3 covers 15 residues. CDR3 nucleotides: TGTGCCACCAGTGACCACCAACGCGATATCTATGGCTACACCTTC. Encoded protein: CATSDHQRDIYGYTF.

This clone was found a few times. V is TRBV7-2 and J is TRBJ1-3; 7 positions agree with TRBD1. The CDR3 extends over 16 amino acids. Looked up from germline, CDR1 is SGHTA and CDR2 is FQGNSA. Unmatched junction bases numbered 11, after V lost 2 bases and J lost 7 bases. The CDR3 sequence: CASSLQGGVGWNTIYF. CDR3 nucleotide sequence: TGTGCCAGCAGCTTACAGGGGGGAGTAGGGTGGAACACCATATATTTT.

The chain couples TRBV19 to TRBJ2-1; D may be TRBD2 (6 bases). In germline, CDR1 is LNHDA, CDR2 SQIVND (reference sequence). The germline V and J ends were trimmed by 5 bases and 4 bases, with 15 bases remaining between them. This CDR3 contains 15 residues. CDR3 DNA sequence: TGTGCCAGTAGTCCGCGTGGGGGAGGTTACAATGAGCAGTTCTTC. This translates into CASSPRGGGYNEQFF.

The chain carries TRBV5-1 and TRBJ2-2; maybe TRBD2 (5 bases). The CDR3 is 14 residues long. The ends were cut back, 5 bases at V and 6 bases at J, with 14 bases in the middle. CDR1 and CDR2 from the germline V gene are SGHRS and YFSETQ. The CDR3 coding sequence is TGCGCCAGCAGTTCGGGATCAGCAGCCGGGGAGCTGTTTTTT. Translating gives CASSSGSAAGELFF.

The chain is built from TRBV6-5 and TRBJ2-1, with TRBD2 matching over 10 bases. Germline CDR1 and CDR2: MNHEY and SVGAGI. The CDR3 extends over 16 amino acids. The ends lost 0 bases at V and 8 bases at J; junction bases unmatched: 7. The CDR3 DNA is TGTGCCAGCAGTTACTCGGGGACTAGCGATAGCTATGAGCAGTTCTTC. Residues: CASSYSGTSDSYEQFF.

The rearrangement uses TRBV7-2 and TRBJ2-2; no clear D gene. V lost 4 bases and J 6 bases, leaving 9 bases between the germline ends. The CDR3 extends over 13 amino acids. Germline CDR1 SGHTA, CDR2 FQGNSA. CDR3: CASSSHLSGELFF. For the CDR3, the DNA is TGTGCCAGCAGCTCCCATCTGTCCGGGGAGCTGTTTTTT.

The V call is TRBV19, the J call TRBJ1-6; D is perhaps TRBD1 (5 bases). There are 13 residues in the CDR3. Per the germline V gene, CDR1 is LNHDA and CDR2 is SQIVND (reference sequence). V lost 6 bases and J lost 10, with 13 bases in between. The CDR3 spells CASRGPARSPLHF. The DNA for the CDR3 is TGTGCCAGTAGGGGGCCTGCCAGGTCACCCCTCCACTTT.

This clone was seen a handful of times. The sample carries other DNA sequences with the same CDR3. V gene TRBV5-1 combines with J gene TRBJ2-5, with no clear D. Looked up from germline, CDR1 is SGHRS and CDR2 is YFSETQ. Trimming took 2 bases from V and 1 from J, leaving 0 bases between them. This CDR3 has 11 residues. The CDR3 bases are TGCGCCAGCAGCTTCCAAGAGACCCAGTACTTC. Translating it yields CASSFQETQYF. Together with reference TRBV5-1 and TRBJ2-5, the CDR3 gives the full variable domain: KAGVTQTPRYLIKTRGQQVTLSCSPISGHRSVSWYQQTPGQGLQFLFEYFSETQRNKGNFPGRFSGRQFSNSRSEMNVSTLELGDSALYLCASSFQETQYFGPGTRLLVL.